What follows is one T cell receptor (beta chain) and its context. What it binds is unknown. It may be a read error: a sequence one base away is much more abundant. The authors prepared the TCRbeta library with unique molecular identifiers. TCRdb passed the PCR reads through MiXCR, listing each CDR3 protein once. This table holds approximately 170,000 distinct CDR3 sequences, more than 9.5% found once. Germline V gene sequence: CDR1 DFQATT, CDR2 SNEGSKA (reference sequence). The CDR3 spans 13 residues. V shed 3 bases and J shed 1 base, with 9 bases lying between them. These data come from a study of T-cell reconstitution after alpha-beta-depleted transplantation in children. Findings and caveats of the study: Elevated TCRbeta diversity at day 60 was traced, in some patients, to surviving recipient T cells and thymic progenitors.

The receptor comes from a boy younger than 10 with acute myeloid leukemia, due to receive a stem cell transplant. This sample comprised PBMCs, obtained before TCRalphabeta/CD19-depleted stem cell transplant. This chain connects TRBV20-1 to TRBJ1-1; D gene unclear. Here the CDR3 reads CSARRESNTEAFF. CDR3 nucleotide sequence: TGCAGTGCTAGGAGGGAATCGAACACTGAAGCTTTCTTT.